This T cell receptor beta chain appears in the sequencing data of a study of T cell responses to AZD1222 COVID-19 vaccine. Between the trimmed V and J ends, which lost 0 bases and 1 base, there was a span of 8 bases. The germline CDR1 and CDR2 sequences are SGDLS and YYNGEE. This CDR3 is built from 14 residues. Repertoires were generated with immunoSEQ multiplex PCR, while TCRdb's copy carries only in-frame clones and drops some. The sample yields some 140,000 clones, 70% to 90% seen once. This sequence originates from an adult in good health. Source: peripheral blood, taken on day 0 of AZD1222 vaccination. V gene TRBV9 combines with J gene TRBJ2-7; D might be TRBD2 (6 bases). CDR3 sequence reads: CASSVALASYEQYF. The CDR3 DNA follows: TGTGCCAGCAGCGTAGCTCTAGCGTCCTACGAGCAGTACTTC.